The 11 T cell receptor beta chains reported below all come from one sample, sequenced in a study of blood T cells in healthy people across ages. A second PCR of about 6 to 11 cycles used a sample-barcoded 5' primer and a J-beta primer mix. TCRdb re-called the 5' RACE reads with MiXCR, one entry per CDR3 protein. The sample lists around 800,000 distinct CDR3 sequences, around 25% seen once, with about 3% in the top ten. These sequences were also reported in another study, on T cells of mothers and their children.

The sequenced sample consisted of blood. The receptor source for this set is a boy under 18 in good health.

The J gene is TRBJ2-5, the V gene TRBV28; TRBD1 might be the D (6 bases). Gene TRBJ2-7 matches the end of the DNA better, so the J call may be wrong. Germline CDR1 MDHEN, CDR2 SYDVKM. CDR3 size: 16 residues. Here the CDR3 DNA reads TGTGCCAGCAGTTTAGGTGTACGCAGGGGTTTCTACGAGCAGTACTTC. Amino acid sequence: CASSLGVRRGFYEQYF.

The chain links TRBV6-5 to TRBJ1-2; perhaps TRBD1 as D (6 bases). Germline CDR1 and CDR2: MNHEY and SVGAGI. V lost 8 bases and J 14 bases, leaving 18 bases between the germline ends. The CDR3 sequence is 11 residues long. CDR3 DNA: TGTGCCAGCTCTACCAGGGGAAGTAGAACCTTC. Translated: CASSTRGSRTF.

V usage is TRBV27 and J usage is TRBJ2-7, with D unclear. Germline V gene lookup returns CDR1 MNHEY and CDR2 SMNVEV (reference sequence). The CDR3 is 12 amino acids. Trimming shortened V by 6 bases and J by 6 bases, and 12 bases separated the two germline ends. The DNA of the CDR3 is TGTGCCAGCAGCCCCGAGTGGGGCGAGCAGTACTTC. The encoded protein is CASSPEWGEQYF.

This clonotype was detected only a few times. This chain uses TRBV7-8 with TRBJ1-5, with 7 bases fitting TRBD1. Germline-derived CDR1 and CDR2 are SGHVS and FQNEAQ. Trimming took 4 bases from V and 3 from J; bases not matched to a gene: 6. CDR3 length: 15 amino acids. Written as DNA, the CDR3 is TGTGCCAGCAGCTCCGACAGGGCCTTCAATCAGCCCCAGCATTTT. It translates to CASSSDRAFNQPQHF.

The gene calls are TRBV29-1 and TRBJ2-2; no clear D gene. Trimming cost V 3 bases and J 3 bases, with 5 bases left between them. CDR1 and CDR2 from the germline V gene are SQVTM and ANQGSEA. The CDR3 covers 12 residues. CDR3 protein: CSVDLDTGELFF. As DNA, the CDR3 is TGCAGCGTTGATTTGGACACCGGGGAGCTGTTTTTT.

This clonotype has more than one count but fewer than ten. A junction end diverges from the germline sequence, so it may reflect a read error. This chain links TRBV11-2 with TRBJ2-1, with unresolved D. TRBJ2-7 explains the end of the DNA better; the J call may be wrong. The CDR3 is 12 residues long. Germline V CDR1 and CDR2: SGHAT, FQNNGV. As DNA, the CDR3 is TGTGCCTGCAGTCCCGGCTTCTACGAGCAGTACTTC. Its protein product is CACSPGFYEQYF.

J is TRBJ2-7 and V is TRBV20-1; 12 bases agree with TRBD2. The J call is uncertain, as TRBJ2-5 better fits the DNA end. The CDR3 loop spans 15 amino acids. Germline CDR1 reads DFQATT; CDR2 reads SNEGSKA (reference sequence). The CDR3 region is CSAPNLAGGLGTQYF. The CDR3 DNA reads TGCAGTGCCCCGAACCTAGCGGGGGGGCTTGGGACCCAGTACTTC.

This clonotype was picked up a small number of times. V gene TRBV5-1 combines with J gene TRBJ1-2, with TRBD1 matching over 8 bases. The V gene end was trimmed by 6 bases and the J gene end by 5 bases; junction bases not matched to a gene: 6. CDR3 length: 13 amino acids. Germline V gene lookup returns CDR1 SGHRS and CDR2 YFSETQ. The DNA of the CDR3 is TGCGCCAGCATCTCTCGGACAGGGTATGGCTACACCTTC. Translating gives CASISRTGYGYTF.

V and J are TRBV10-3 and TRBJ2-7, with D possibly matching TRBD2 (5 bases). Looked up from germline, CDR1 is ENHRY and CDR2 is SYGVKD. The CDR3 length is 15 residues. The V end lost 0 bases, the J end lost 2 bases, and 11 bases lay between the germline ends. The CDR3 here is CAISESGQTTYEQYF. CDR3 DNA: TGTGCCATCAGTGAGTCGGGTCAGACTACCTACGAGCAGTACTTC.

J is TRBJ2-5 and V is TRBV27, with D possibly being TRBD2 (7 bases). The J call may be in error: the DNA end matches TRBJ2-7 better. CDR1 is MNHEY and CDR2 is SMNVEV in the germline V gene (reference sequence). This CDR3 region has 15 residues. The CDR3 loop reads CASSSLGGALYEQYF. In DNA, the CDR3 is TGTGCCAGCAGCTCCTTAGGGGGGGCCCTCTACGAGCAGTACTTC.

This clonotype was recorded a few times. The chain joins TRBV20-1 to TRBJ1-1; D gene ambiguous. Trimming removed 3 bases from V and 1 base from J, with 9 bases in between. The germline V gene encodes CDR1 DFQATT and CDR2 SNEGSKA (reference sequence). The length of the CDR3 is 13 residues. The CDR3 DNA reads TGCAGTGCTAGGGTTTCAACGAACACTGAAGCTTTCTTT. Translation: CSARVSTNTEAFF.